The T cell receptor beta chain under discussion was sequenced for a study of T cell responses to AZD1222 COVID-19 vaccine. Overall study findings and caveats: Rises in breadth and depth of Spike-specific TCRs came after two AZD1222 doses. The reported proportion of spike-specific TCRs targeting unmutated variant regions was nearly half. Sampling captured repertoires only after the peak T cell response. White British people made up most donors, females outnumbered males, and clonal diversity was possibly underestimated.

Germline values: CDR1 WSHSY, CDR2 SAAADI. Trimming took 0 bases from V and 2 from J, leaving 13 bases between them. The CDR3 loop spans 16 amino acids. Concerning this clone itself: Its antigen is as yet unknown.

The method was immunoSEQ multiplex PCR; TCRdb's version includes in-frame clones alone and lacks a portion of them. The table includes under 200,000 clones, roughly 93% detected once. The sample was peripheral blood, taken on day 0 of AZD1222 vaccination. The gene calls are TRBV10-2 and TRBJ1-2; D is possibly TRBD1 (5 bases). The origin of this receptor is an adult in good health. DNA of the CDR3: TGCGCCAGCAGTGAGTCGATAATCGGGACGAACTATGGCTACACCTTC. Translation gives CASSESIIGTNYGYTF.